This T cell receptor beta chain emerged from a study of T cell repertoires in cytomegalovirus infection. The germline gives CDR1 SGHTA, CDR2 FQGTGA. Trimming cost V 3 bases and J 2 bases, with 8 bases left between them. This CDR3 has 13 residues. Only a few counts were recorded for this clonotype. Its antigen is not known. Via MiXCR, TCRdb re-called the reads, giving one row per CDR3 protein. The table includes over 95,000 distinct CDR3 sequences, 30% detected once. The chain links TRBV7-3 to TRBJ2-7; either TRBD1 or TRBD2 may supply D (5 bases each). This material consisted of CD8+ T cells from cultured PBMCs, taken from culture after CMV antigen stimulation. The TCR sequence derives from a human donor in good health (CMV status not recorded). Some clones in this sample may be carry-over from other donors' samples. This CDR3 is CASSFGTPYEQYF. DNA for the CDR3: TGTGCCAGCAGCTTTGGGACCCCCTACGAGCAGTACTTC. The whole variable domain, filled in from reference TRBV7-3 and TRBJ2-7, reads GAGVSQTPSNKVTEKGKYVELRCDPISGHTALYWYRQSLGQGPEFLIYFQGTGAADDSGLPNDRFFAVRPEGSVSTLKIQRTERGDSAVYLCASSFGTPYEQYFGPGTRLTVT.